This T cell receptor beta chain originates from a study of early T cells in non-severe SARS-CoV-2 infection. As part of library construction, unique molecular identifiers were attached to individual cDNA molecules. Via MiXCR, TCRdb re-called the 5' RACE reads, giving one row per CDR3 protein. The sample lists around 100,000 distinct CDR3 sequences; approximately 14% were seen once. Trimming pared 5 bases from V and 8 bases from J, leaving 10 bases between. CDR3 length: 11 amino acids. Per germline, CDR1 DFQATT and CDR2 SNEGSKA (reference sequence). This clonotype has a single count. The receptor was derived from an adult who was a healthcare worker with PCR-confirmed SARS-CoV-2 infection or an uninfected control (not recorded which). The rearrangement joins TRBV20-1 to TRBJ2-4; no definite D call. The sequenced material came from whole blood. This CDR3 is CSARGGDIQYF. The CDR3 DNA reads TGCAGTGCTCGAGGTGGGGACATTCAGTACTTC.